The 17 T cell receptor beta chains reported below all come from one sample, sequenced in a study of blood T cell repertoires in COVID-19. Method: immunoSEQ multiplex PCR; TCRdb's copy keeps in-frame clones and lacks some. The table lists 350,000 to 400,000 clones, roughly 86% of them singletons. Sequencing was carried out using PBMCs or T cells enriched from blood (not recorded which). Source of these receptors: a man aged 40-49 years in a cohort exposed to, infected with or recovered from COVID-19 (not recorded which).

This clone was counted a few times. The J gene is TRBJ2-1, the V gene TRBV5-1; weak D call: TRBD2 (5 bases). Germline CDR1 SGHRS, CDR2 YFSETQ. Trimming pared 0 bases from V and 6 bases from J, leaving 13 bases between. The CDR3 runs 15 residues. The CDR3 loop is CASSLAGSAVNEQFF. CDR3 in DNA: TGCGCCAGCAGCTTGGCGGGGTCCGCTGTCAATGAGCAGTTCTTC.

The V and J genes are TRBV9 and TRBJ1-5; TRBD1 agrees at 8 bases. V lost 4 bases to trimming and J lost 2 bases; unmatched junction nucleotides: 5. Germline CDR1 and CDR2: SGDLS and YYNGEE. There are 15 residues in the CDR3. The CDR3 reads CASSPGQGGNQPQHF. CDR3 nucleotide sequence: TGTGCCAGCAGCCCCGGACAGGGCGGCAATCAGCCCCAGCATTTT.

This rearrangement joins TRBV6-5 to TRBJ2-2; TRBD1 is a possible D gene (6 bases). Trimming removed 0 bases at V and 2 bases at J, with 10 bases between. This CDR3 has 16 amino acids. From germline, CDR1 is MNHEY and CDR2 SVGAGI. The CDR3 coding sequence is TGTGCCAGCAGTTACTCTCGACAGGCAAACACCGGGGAGCTGTTTTTT. This translates into CASSYSRQANTGELFF.

The rearrangement uses TRBV10-3 and TRBJ2-1, with D maybe TRBD1 (5 bases). Germline assignment: CDR1 ENHRY and CDR2 SYGVKD. Trimming removed 3 bases from V and 3 bases from J, with 9 bases in between. This CDR3 is 14 amino acids long. The chain's CDR3 is CAISDRDSYNEQFF. The DNA of the CDR3 is TGTGCCATCAGTGACCGAGACAGCTACAATGAGCAGTTCTTC.

The V gene is TRBV20-1, the J gene TRBJ1-1, with unresolved D. CDR1 and CDR2 from the germline V gene are DFQATT and SNEGSKA (reference sequence). The CDR3 has 11 residues. Trimming removed 8 bases from V and 1 base from J, with 8 bases in between. The CDR3 is CSIGANTEAFF. CDR3 DNA: TGCAGTATCGGTGCGAACACTGAAGCTTTCTTT.

As concerns this clone: Other DNA variants within this sample encode the same CDR3. V usage is TRBV5-1 and J usage is TRBJ1-2; D ambiguous. The V gene's germline CDR1 is SGHRS and CDR2 YFSETQ. This CDR3 comprises 12 residues. The V gene lost 0 bases and the J gene lost 8 bases, with 8 bases spanning the gap. The CDR3 is CASSLESRGYTF. For the CDR3, the DNA is TGCGCCAGCAGCTTGGAGTCGAGGGGCTACACCTTC.

This rearrangement joins TRBV7-9 to TRBJ2-5, with TRBD2 matching over 10 bases. From germline, CDR1 is SEHNR and CDR2 FQNEAQ (reference sequence). This CDR3 comprises 16 residues. V was clipped by 8 bases and J by 2 bases; unmatched bases: 11. As DNA, the CDR3 is TGTGCCAGCGCCCTCGGACTAGCGGTCGGACAAGAGACCCAGTACTTC. Translated: CASALGLAVGQETQYF.

This chain connects TRBV6-1 to TRBJ1-6; no clear D. The V gene's germline CDR1 is MNHNS and CDR2 SASEGT. The CDR3 has 12 amino acids. Between the trimmed V and J ends, which lost 2 bases and 13 bases, there was a span of 9 bases. DNA for the CDR3: TGTGCCAGCAGTGAAAGTAACAGTCCCCTCCACTTT. This codes for CASSESNSPLHF.

A single count supports this clone. The V call is TRBV7-9, the J call TRBJ2-2; no definite D call. The germline gives CDR1 SEHNR, CDR2 FQNEAQ (reference sequence). V was shortened by 5 bases and J by 3 bases, with 13 bases between the two germline ends. This CDR3 spans 15 amino acids. The chain's CDR3 is CASSRDLSYTGELFF. For the CDR3, the DNA is TGTGCCAGCAGCCGAGACCTTAGCTACACCGGGGAGCTGTTTTTT.

The genes are TRBV5-1 and TRBJ2-7; TRBD1 matches at 7 bases. The trim removed 1 base at V and 2 bases at J, leaving 6 bases unmatched. The CDR3 is 15 amino acids. Germline loops: CDR1 SGHRS, CDR2 YFSETQ. CDR3 residues: CASSLSTGATYEQYF. The CDR3 nucleotides read TGCGCCAGCAGCTTGTCAACAGGGGCAACCTACGAGCAGTACTTC.

The J gene is TRBJ1-6, the V gene TRBV2; D possibly corresponds to TRBD1 (6 bases). Germline V gene sequence: CDR1 SNHLY, CDR2 FYNNEI. V lost 3 bases and J lost 10, with 16 bases in between. The length of the CDR3 is 15 residues. The DNA for the CDR3 is TGTGCCAGCAGTGAGGGGGGGCAGGGTCGATCACCCCTCCACTTT. Protein: CASSEGGQGRSPLHF.

This clone has more than one count but fewer than ten. The chain links TRBV5-1 to TRBJ1-6; no reliable D call. CDR1 SGHRS and CDR2 YFSETQ come from the germline V gene. This CDR3 has 15 amino acids. V was pared by 4 bases and J by 0 bases, with 8 bases between. The CDR3 coding sequence is TGCGCCAGCAGCCTATCGAGCTCCTATAATTCACCCCTCCACTTT. It specifies CASSLSSSYNSPLHF.

V and J are TRBV5-8 and TRBJ2-5, with a possible D match to TRBD1 (6 bases). The CDR3 length is 14 residues. The germline V gene encodes CDR1 SGHTS and CDR2 YDEGEE. V dropped 4 bases and J dropped 1 base, with 11 bases sitting between them. DNA of the CDR3: TGTGCCAGCAGCAAGAACAGGGCCCAAGAGACCCAGTACTTC. It specifies CASSKNRAQETQYF.

For this clone: Other DNA sequences from this sample encode an identical CDR3 as well. The rearrangement links TRBV4-1 to TRBJ1-5, with D maybe TRBD1 (5 bases). The CDR3 consists of 15 residues. Germline CDR1 is MGHRA and CDR2 is YSYEKL. V was trimmed by 1 base and J by 4 bases, leaving 11 bases between them. In nucleotides, the CDR3 is TGCGCCAGCAGCCAAGCCGGGGGAGGTAATCAGCCCCAGCATTTT. Its protein product is CASSQAGGGNQPQHF.

The rearrangement links TRBV7-9 to TRBJ2-7; the D gene is possibly TRBD1 (7 bases). V lost 4 bases to trimming and J lost 5 bases, with 12 bases between them. This CDR3 has 13 amino acids. Per germline, CDR1 SEHNR and CDR2 FQNEAQ (reference sequence). The DNA for the CDR3 is TGTGCCAGCAGCTCAGGGGGGAGCCACGAGCAGTACTTC. Translation: CASSSGGSHEQYF.

V and J are TRBV5-6 and TRBJ2-2; tentatively, D is TRBD1 (5 bases). This CDR3 is built from 14 residues. The V end was cut by 5 bases, the J end by 3 bases, with 11 bases between. CDR1 and CDR2 (germline): SGHDT, YYEEEE. The CDR3, as DNA: TGTGCCAGCAGTGGGCAGGGTCACACCGGGGAGCTGTTTTTT. Translation: CASSGQGHTGELFF.

V is TRBV30 and J is TRBJ2-7, with 7 bases that match TRBD2. V lost 2 bases, J lost 1 base, and 5 bases stayed unmatched. Germline assignment: CDR1 GTSNPN and CDR2 SVGIG (reference sequence). The CDR3 spans 14 residues. The CDR3 DNA reads TGTGCCTGGAGTCCAAGGGGAGGGTCCTACGAGCAGTACTTC. Translation gives CAWSPRGGSYEQYF.